These T cell receptor beta chains were read from a single sample in a study of blood T cell repertoires in COVID-19. Assay: immunoSEQ multiplex PCR; the TCRdb copy retains only in-frame clones and omits some. Of over 110,000 clones in the sample, about 87% were seen once. Sequenced material: peripheral blood. The receptors stem from a human donor in a cohort sampled during active COVID-19. CDR3s include the opening cysteine and the closing phenylalanine or tryptophan. D genes are given only for firm matches. Where a row states a size, it is once, few, many or the class of an expanded clone; other rows omit it.

clone size	D gene	V gene	J gene	CDR3 DNA	CDR3 protein
NA	NA	TRBV9	TRBJ1-1	TGTGCCAGCAGCGTAGGGTGGACTGAGACTGAAGCTTTCTTT	CASSVGWTETEAFF
NA	TRBD2	TRBV19	TRBJ2-6	TGTGCCAGTAGTCCTAGACTAGCGGGGGTAGGAGCCAACGTCCTGACTTTC	CASSPRLAGVGANVLTF
NA	TRBD2	TRBV13	TRBJ2-3	TGTGCCAGCAGCTTCACCGGGACTAGCGGGGGTAGCACAGATACGCAGTATTTT	CASSFTGTSGGSTDTQYF
NA	NA	TRBV24-1	TRBJ2-3	TGTGCCACCAGTGATTGGGGGTTGGCGGGGAGGAGCACAGATACGCAGTATTTT	CATSDWGLAGRSTDTQYF
NA	NA	TRBV9	TRBJ2-2	TGTGCCAGCAGCGTAGGGCAACCGAACACCGGGGAGCTGTTTTTT	CASSVGQPNTGELFF
NA	NA	TRBV27	TRBJ2-1	TGTGCCAGCAGTATAGGCGGTTCCTACAATGAGCAGTTCTTC	CASSIGGSYNEQFF
few	NA	TRBV4-2	TRBJ1-6	TGTGCCAGCAGCCAAGCCGGAGGCGGGGCCCTCCACTTT	CASSQAGGGALHF
NA	TRBD2	TRBV7-2	TRBJ2-5	TGTGCCAGCAGCTTTAGCGGGGGGGTAGGAGAGACCCAGTACTTC	CASSFSGGVGETQYF
NA	NA	TRBV6-1	TRBJ2-2	TGTGCCAGCAGTGAAACCGGGGGCGGGGAGCTGTTTTTT	CASSETGGGELFF
NA	TRBD1	TRBV7-9	TRBJ1-5	TGTGCCAGCAGCTCAGGACAGGGTGGGACTACTCAGCCCCAGCATTTT	CASSSGQGGTTQPQHF
NA	TRBD2	TRBV6-2/TRBV6-3	TRBJ2-1	TGTGCCAGCAGTTACAGGATAGGAGACAGGGGACTAGCGGGGGACAATGAGCAGTTCTTC	CASSYRIGDRGLAGDNEQFF
NA	TRBD1	TRBV27	TRBJ2-2	TGTGCCAGCAGCGGGACAGGGGGCTCCGGGGAGCTGTTTTTT	CASSGTGGSGELFF
NA	NA	TRBV21-1	TRBJ2-1	TGTGCCAGCAGCAAAAAGGGGACAGTTTCCTACAATGAGCAGTTCTTC	CASSKKGTVSYNEQFF
NA	TRBD2	TRBV7-9	TRBJ2-2	TGTGCCAGCAGCCTGAACGGGGGGGCCAGGGAGCTGTTTTTT	CASSLNGGARELFF
NA	NA	TRBV29-1	TRBJ2-4	TGCAGCGTTGAAGTTGGAGGGACCACTAGCATTCAGTACTTC	CSVEVGGTTSIQYF
NA	NA	TRBV5-4	TRBJ2-2	TGTGCCAGCAGCTCGCCAGATAACACCGGGGAGCTGTTTTTT	CASSSPDNTGELFF
NA	TRBD1	TRBV25-1	TRBJ1-2	TGTGCCAGCAGTGATACAGGGGGCAGCGGCTATGGCTACACCTTC	CASSDTGGSGYGYTF
NA	TRBD2	TRBV5-8	TRBJ2-3	TGTGCCAGCAGCCAACTTCGGGGGGGGATGGATACGCAGTATTTT	CASSQLRGGMDTQYF
NA	NA	TRBV13	TRBJ1-1	TGTGCCAGCAGCCTCCTGAACACTGAAGCTTTCTTT	CASSLLNTEAFF
NA	TRBD2	TRBV7-2	TRBJ2-3	TGTGCCAGCAGCTTCTTGAGGCGGGGGGGCCTTAAAGATACGCAGTATTTT	CASSFLRRGGLKDTQYF
NA	NA	TRBV25-1	TRBJ1-6	TGTGCCAGCGGGGGACCAGGGGCGAATTCACCCCTCCACTTT	CASGGPGANSPLHF
NA	TRBD1	TRBV7-3	TRBJ2-1	TGTGCCAGCAGCATAACAGGGGGACCCTACAATGAGCAGTTCTTC	CASSITGGPYNEQFF
NA	TRBD1	TRBV5-4	TRBJ2-7	TGTGCCAGCAGCTGGACAGGGGGTATGGAGCAGTACTTC	CASSWTGGMEQYF
NA	NA	TRBV9	TRBJ1-1	TGTGCCAGCAGCGTAGCTCCCAGGGAATGGACTGAAGCTTTCTTT	CASSVAPREWTEAFF
NA	NA	TRBV7-8	TRBJ1-1	TGTGCCAGCAGCTGGGCAGGGGCGAACACTGAAGCTTTCTTT	CASSWAGANTEAFF
NA	TRBD1	TRBV30	TRBJ2-6	TGTGCCGGGACAGGGGGCTCTCTAGGGGCCAACGTCCTGACTTTC	CAGTGGSLGANVLTF
NA	TRBD2	TRBV5-6	TRBJ2-2	TGTGCCAGCAGCAAGAAGCGGGGGGGGAACACCGGGGAGCTGTTTTTT	CASSKKRGGNTGELFF
NA	NA	TRBV5-1	TRBJ1-2	TGCGCCAGCAGCTTGGGGGGCTACGGCTATGGCTACACCTTC	CASSLGGYGYGYTF
NA	TRBD2	TRBV7-7	TRBJ2-1	TGTGCTAGCAGCCTGAGACTAGCTGCGGTCAATGAGCAGTTCTTC	CASSLRLAAVNEQFF
once	NA	TRBV29-1	TRBJ2-2	TGCAGCGTTGGGGAGGGGGCGAACACCGGGGAGCTGTTTTTT	CSVGEGANTGELFF
NA	TRBD1	TRBV5-1	TRBJ2-7	TGCGCCAGCAGCCGACCGGGACAGGGAGTCTACGAGCAGTACTTC	CASSRPGQGVYEQYF
NA	TRBD1	TRBV2	TRBJ1-6	TGTGCCAGCAGTGAGGACAGGGGGAGTAATTCACCCCTCCACTTT	CASSEDRGSNSPLHF
few	TRBD2	TRBV11-2	TRBJ2-1	TGTGCCAGCAGCTTAGCGGGACTAGCGAAGTACAATGAGCAGTTCTTC	CASSLAGLAKYNEQFF
NA	NA	TRBV12-1	TRBJ1-5	TGTGCCAGCAGCCCCGTGACAGGGGTAGGCAATCAGCCCCAGCATTTT	CASSPVTGVGNQPQHF
NA	TRBD1	TRBV7-3	TRBJ2-2	TGTGCCAGCAGCGCCAGGGGACAGGGGGACACCGGGGAGCTGTTTTTT	CASSARGQGDTGELFF
NA	TRBD2	TRBV13	TRBJ2-3	TGTGCCAGCAGCTTAAGGGGACTAGTCCAAGATACGCAGTATTTT	CASSLRGLVQDTQYF
NA	NA	TRBV7-8	TRBJ1-4	TGTGCCAGCAGCGACAGCATTAATGAAAAACTGTTTTTT	CASSDSINEKLFF
NA	NA	TRBV19	TRBJ1-2	TGTGCCAGTAGTATTTGGACAGCTGGCTACACCTTC	CASSIWTAGYTF
NA	TRBD1	TRBV7-2	TRBJ1-5	TGTGCCAGCAGCCCCCCAGGGGGCCTGGGCAATCAGCCCCAGCATTTT	CASSPPGGLGNQPQHF
NA	TRBD1	TRBV27	TRBJ2-1	TGTGCCAGCAGTCCCTCTCGACAGGGGACCTACAATGAGCAGTTCTTC	CASSPSRQGTYNEQFF
NA	NA	TRBV6-5	TRBJ2-3	TGTGCCAGCAGGTCAGGTTCTCTCACAGATACGCAGTATTTT	CASRSGSLTDTQYF
NA	NA	TRBV7-9	TRBJ2-2	TGTGCCAGCAGCTCCCTCTCGGAACAGAAGAACACCGGGGAGCTGTTTTTT	CASSSLSEQKNTGELFF
once	TRBD1	TRBV25-1	TRBJ1-3	TGTGCCAGCAGTACTCTCGACAGGGGGCAGTCTGGAAACACCATATATTTT	CASSTLDRGQSGNTIYF
NA	NA	TRBV2	TRBJ2-3	TGTGCCAGCAGTGACGGTCCGCGCGGGAATACGCAGTATTTT	CASSDGPRGNTQYF
NA	TRBD2	TRBV19	TRBJ2-7	TGTGCCAGCTCCGCCGGGGGGGGCTACGAGCAGTACTTC	CASSAGGGYEQYF
NA	NA	TRBV5-1	TRBJ1-3	TGCGCCAGCAGCTCCTTACCTCCCGGGAACTCTGGAAACACCATATATTTT	CASSSLPPGNSGNTIYF
NA	NA	TRBV10-3	TRBJ1-2	TGTGCCATCAGGGGACAAATCTATGGCTACACCTTC	CAIRGQIYGYTF
NA	NA	TRBV19	TRBJ1-1	TGTGCCAGTAGTATAGGGGCAGGGGTCCCTGAAGCTTTCTTT	CASSIGAGVPEAFF
NA	TRBD1	TRBV3-1/TRBV3-2	TRBJ2-7	TGTGCCAGCACCCCCCGGGACAGGGGTCACGAGCAGTACTTC	CASTPRDRGHEQYF
NA	TRBD2	TRBV7-2	TRBJ2-3	TGTGCCAGCAGCTTAGCACCGCGGGGGGCACAAGATACGCAGTATTTT	CASSLAPRGAQDTQYF
NA	NA	TRBV5-1	TRBJ2-7	TGCGCCAGCAGCTTGAGCGGCAGCACCTACGAGCAGTACTTC	CASSLSGSTYEQYF
once	NA	TRBV5-1	TRBJ2-2	TGCGCCAGCAGCCGCGGGACCCCGAACACCGGGGAGCTGTTTTTT	CASSRGTPNTGELFF
once	TRBD1	TRBV7-3	TRBJ1-1	TGTGCCAGCAGCCTTCGGACAGGCCCGAACACTGAAGCTTTCTTT	CASSLRTGPNTEAFF
once	NA	TRBV30	TRBJ2-3	TGTGCCTGGAGTGTCAGAGGGGGTACAGATACGCAGTATTTT	CAWSVRGGTDTQYF
NA	TRBD1	TRBV27	TRBJ2-2	TGTGCCAGCAGGAGGACAGGGTTAGGCACCGGGGAGCTGTTTTTT	CASRRTGLGTGELFF
NA	NA	TRBV30	TRBJ1-4	TGTGCCTGGAGGCCCAGTTGGGCGGGAGAAAAACTGTTTTTT	CAWRPSWAGEKLFF
NA	NA	TRBV9	TRBJ2-6	TGTGCCAGCAGCCCTCGCCACAGCGGGGCCAACGTCCTGACTTTC	CASSPRHSGANVLTF
NA	NA	TRBV18	TRBJ1-2	TGTGCCAGCTCACCACCGTCGCGACAGAACTATGGCTACACCTTC	CASSPPSRQNYGYTF
NA	NA	TRBV5-4	TRBJ2-2	TGTGCCAGCAGCTTGGGATCGGCCGGGGAGCTGTTTTTT	CASSLGSAGELFF